Detailed here is one T cell receptor (beta chain). Its antigen remains unknown. The entry originates in a study of monozygotic twins with inflammatory bowel disease. The study, taken as a whole, reports: Fewer shared clonotypes with others were found in IBD patients than in healthy twins, especially with disease activity.

TCRdb re-called the 5' RACE reads and shows each CDR3 protein once, DNA omitted. Its clone listing holds around 380,000 distinct CDR3 sequences. Germline assignment: CDR1 SEHNR and CDR2 FQNEAQ (reference sequence). This CDR3 is built from 13 residues. The sample consisted of blood. The sequence was collected from a human donor with ulcerative colitis or Crohn's disease, or a healthy co-twin of an affected twin (not recorded which). The V gene is TRBV7-9, the J gene TRBJ2-2; TCRdb's D gene call, TRBD1, goes unchecked for lack of DNA. CDR3 loop: CASSFPLVGELFF. Using reference TRBV7-9 and TRBJ2-2 for the parts outside the CDR3, the full variable domain is DTGVSQNPRHKITKRGQNVTFRCDPISEHNRLYWYRQTLGQGPEFLTYFQNEAQLEKSRLLSDRFSAERPKGSFSTLEIQRTEQGDSAMYLCASSFPLVGELFFGEGSRLTVL.